The next 32 T cell receptor beta chains were all read from a single sample in a study of blood T cells in healthy people across ages. The authors ran a second PCR of about 6 to 11 cycles using a sample-barcoded 5' primer and a J-beta primer mix. TCRdb reprocessed the 5' RACE reads via MiXCR and lists one record per CDR3 protein. This table has approximately 690,000 distinct CDR3 sequences, 45% to 65% appearing once. Material: blood. Source of these receptors: a man aged 55 to 69 in good health.

This rearrangement joins TRBV28 to TRBJ1-5; unclear D gene. The CDR3 length is 13 residues. Germline-derived CDR1 and CDR2 are MDHEN and SYDVKM. V was clipped by 2 bases and J by 3 bases, with 5 bases between them. The CDR3, as DNA: TGTGCCAGCAGTTTAAACCACAATCAGCCCCAGCATTTT. It specifies CASSLNHNQPQHF.

This chain connects TRBV20-1 to TRBJ2-5, with 8 bases matching TRBD2. This CDR3 is 13 amino acids long. Germline V gene lookup returns CDR1 DFQATT and CDR2 SNEGSKA (reference sequence). V was clipped by 3 bases and J by 2 bases; unmatched bases: 2. This chain's CDR3 is CSARGLGQETQYF. Written as DNA, the CDR3 is TGCAGTGCTAGGGGACTAGGGCAAGAGACCCAGTACTTC.

The chain recombines TRBV10-3 with TRBJ2-1, with TRBD2 identical over 9 bases. Trimming at V came to 6 bases and at J to 5 bases, leaving 8 bases not matched to a gene. The CDR3 extends over 15 amino acids. The germline CDR1 and CDR2 sequences are ENHRY and SYGVKD. DNA for the CDR3: TGTGCCATCAGACCAGCGGGGGGATCCCACAATGAGCAGTTCTTC. Its protein product is CAIRPAGGSHNEQFF.

The chain is built from TRBV6-1 and TRBJ2-5; 11 bases match TRBD1. The CDR3 covers 16 residues. Germline V lookup: CDR1 MNHNS, CDR2 SASEGT. V gave up 4 bases and J gave up 6 bases; unmatched junction bases: 10. CDR3 amino acids: CASSAGTGGGLKTQYF. Written as DNA, the CDR3 is TGTGCCAGCAGTGCGGGGACAGGGGGAGGGTTGAAGACCCAGTACTTC.

This rearrangement joins TRBV20-1 to TRBJ2-5; TRBD2 matches at 9 bases. This CDR3 comprises 16 residues. After removal of 6 bases from V and 3 bases from J, the junction contained 14 bases not matched to a gene. CDR1 is DFQATT, CDR2 SNEGSKA, per germline (reference sequence). In nucleotides, the CDR3 is TGCAGTGCCCCTTTAGCGGGGGCCCACTATGAAGAGACCCAGTACTTC. As protein: CSAPLAGAHYEETQYF.

CDR3 DNA sequence: TGTGCCAGCAGCCAAGAAAGGCGGGGTATCGGAGAGACCCAGTACTTC. As protein: CASSQERRGIGETQYF. The rearrangement joins TRBV4-2 to TRBJ2-5; D is possibly TRBD2 (6 bases). Per the germline V gene, CDR1 is LGHNA and CDR2 is YNFKEQ. This CDR3 is 16 amino acids long. V lost 0 bases, J lost 4 bases, and 15 bases lay in between.

The DNA of the CDR3 is TGTGCCAGCAGTGGACAGTCCCGCTATGGCTACACCTTC. Residues: CASSGQSRYGYTF. The chain couples TRBV6-1 to TRBJ1-2; maybe TRBD1 (5 bases). This CDR3 is 13 amino acids long. The V and J ends lost 4 bases and 4 bases respectively, with 10 bases between them. The germline gives CDR1 MNHNS, CDR2 SASEGT.

The V call is TRBV29-1, the J call TRBJ2-3; 14 nucleotides line up with TRBD2. The CDR3 runs 18 residues. After removal of 2 bases from V and 2 bases from J, the junction contained 9 bases not matched to a gene. The germline V gene encodes CDR1 SQVTM and CDR2 ANQGSEA. CDR3 nucleotide sequence: TGCAGCGTTGAATTTCAGGGACTAGCGGGGGTACCCACAGATACGCAGTATTTT. This sequence encodes CSVEFQGLAGVPTDTQYF.

The chain couples TRBV27 to TRBJ2-5, with 7 bases identical to TRBD1. Germline V gene sequence: CDR1 MNHEY, CDR2 SMNVEV (reference sequence). CDR3 length: 15 amino acids. With V trimmed by 6 bases and J by 2 bases, 9 bases remained unmatched. The CDR3 coding sequence is TGTGCCAGCAGCCCAGGGGGTCACATTCAAGAGACCCAGTACTTC. It specifies CASSPGGHIQETQYF.

This clonotype was picked up a small number of times. The J gene is TRBJ2-5, the V gene TRBV9; 7 bases are a match to TRBD2. With 2 bases clipped from V and 5 bases from J, the junction kept 6 bases outside the gene matches. The length of the CDR3 is 14 residues. In germline, CDR1 is SGDLS, CDR2 YYNGEE. The CDR3 region is CASSVGGGMETQYF. The CDR3 DNA reads TGTGCCAGCAGCGTTGGGGGGGGGATGGAGACCCAGTACTTC.

This clonotype was picked up a small number of times. This chain uses TRBV29-1 with TRBJ2-7, with 7 bases that match TRBD1. Trimming at V came to 7 bases and at J to 2 bases, leaving 11 bases not matched to a gene. CDR3 length equals 14 residues. The germline V gene encodes CDR1 SQVTM and CDR2 ANQGSEA. The CDR3 nucleotides are TGCAGCGCCGCGACAGGGCTCGGAGCCTACGAGCAGTACTTC. It codes for CSAATGLGAYEQYF.

The chain's CDR3 is CASSSIPGYNQPQHF. The CDR3 DNA follows: TGTGCCAGCAGTTCCATTCCAGGGTACAATCAGCCCCAGCATTTT. The rearrangement uses TRBV6-5 and TRBJ1-5; TRBD1 might be the D (5 bases). The CDR3 is made up of 15 amino acids. Germline lookup yields CDR1 MNHEY and CDR2 SVGAGI. The V gene lost 4 bases and the J gene lost 3 bases, with 13 bases spanning the gap.

J is TRBJ1-6 and V is TRBV6-5, with D perhaps TRBD1 (5 bases). The ends were cut back, 6 bases at V and 7 bases at J, with 10 bases in the middle. Germline V gene data show CDR1 as MNHEY and CDR2 as SVGAGI. The CDR3 loop spans 13 amino acids. For the CDR3, the DNA is TGTGCCAGCAGCAACGCAGGGAATTCACCCCTCCACTTT. Amino acid sequence: CASSNAGNSPLHF.

This clonotype was seen more than once but under ten times. CDR3 coding DNA: TGTGCCATCAGGCCGGGACAGGGGATTCATGGCTACACCTTC. Translation gives CAIRPGQGIHGYTF. This chain joins TRBV10-3 and TRBJ1-2; TRBD1 matches at 10 bases. This CDR3 is 14 amino acids long. Losses at the gene ends were 6 bases for V and 6 bases for J; bases not matched to a gene: 7. Germline-derived CDR1 and CDR2 are ENHRY and SYGVKD.

The chain links TRBV20-1 to TRBJ1-4; tentative D call: TRBD1 (5 bases). V was shortened by 0 bases and J by 7 bases, with 12 bases between the two germline ends. Germline CDR1 is DFQATT and CDR2 is SNEGSKA (reference sequence). The CDR3 length is 14 residues. This CDR3 reads CSARDQGLGEKLFF. The CDR3 coding sequence is TGCAGTGCTAGAGATCAGGGTCTCGGTGAAAAACTGTTTTTT.

V gene TRBV3-1 combines with J gene TRBJ2-1; D may be TRBD2 (6 bases). With 4 bases removed from V and 7 bases from J, the gap between germline ends came to 20 bases. Germline V gene data show CDR1 as LGHDT and CDR2 as YNNKEL (reference sequence). The CDR3 extends over 16 amino acids. The CDR3 is CASSLPDGGPLNEQFF. The CDR3 DNA reads as TGTGCCAGCAGCCTCCCCGACGGGGGACCTTTGAATGAGCAGTTCTTC.

This sequence joins TRBV2 and TRBJ2-4, with 10 bases aligning to TRBD2. Germline V gene lookup returns CDR1 SNHLY and CDR2 FYNNEI. This CDR3 has 17 residues. Trimming removed 11 bases from V and 3 bases from J; junction bases left unmatched: 16. DNA of the CDR3: TGTGCCTCCAGGGGACTAGCGCCGAGAAGTGTCAAAAACATTCAGTACTTC. This encodes CASRGLAPRSVKNIQYF.

This chain joins TRBV6-5 and TRBJ2-1; 11 bases match TRBD2. CDR3 length: 18 amino acids. Per germline, CDR1 MNHEY and CDR2 SVGAGI. The trim removed 2 bases at V and 4 bases at J, leaving 10 bases unmatched. The CDR3 region is CASSYPKNSGRGYNEQFF. The CDR3 region has the DNA TGTGCCAGCAGTTACCCGAAAAATAGCGGGAGGGGATACAATGAGCAGTTCTTC.

The genes are TRBV7-2 and TRBJ1-1; a possible D gene is TRBD1 (6 bases). The germline V gene encodes CDR1 SGHTA and CDR2 FQGNSA. V was trimmed by 3 bases and J by 3 bases, leaving 17 bases between them. The CDR3 is 16 residues long. In nucleotides, the CDR3 is TGTGCCAGCAGCTTGAACATTGGGACAACGGACACTGAAGCTTTCTTT. This translates into CASSLNIGTTDTEAFF.

Details on this clonotype: An end of the junction does not agree with germline; a read error may underlie this. The J gene is TRBJ2-7, the V gene TRBV5-6, with D possibly matching TRBD2 (7 bases). Germline-derived CDR1 and CDR2 are SGHDT and YYEEEE. The CDR3 covers 16 residues. CDR3 region: CASISRSGQGSYGQYF. CDR3 nucleotide sequence: TGTGCCAGCATCTCCCGTAGCGGGCAGGGGTCCTACGGGCAGTACTTC.

This clonotype was counted a few times. The chain employs TRBV7-2 and TRBJ2-5, with D possibly matching TRBD2 (5 bases). Trimming left V 2 bases short and J 0 bases short, with 7 bases between. CDR1 and CDR2 from the germline V gene are SGHTA and FQGNSA. The CDR3 extends over 14 amino acids. The CDR3 DNA sequence: TGTGCCAGCAGCTTACGGCGGGACCAAGAGACCCAGTACTTC. It specifies CASSLRRDQETQYF.

The chain is built from TRBV12-3 or TRBV12-4 and TRBJ1-6; 7 bases are a match to TRBD1. This CDR3 region has 14 residues. V was pared by 6 bases and J by 9 bases, with 8 bases of the junction left unmatched. CDR3 nucleotide sequence: TGTGCCAGCAGGGCGACAGGGTCCGGTTCACCCCTCCACTTT. Its translation is CASRATGSGSPLHF.

The CDR3 spells CSVVPGQGTDTQYF. In nucleotides, the CDR3 is TGCAGCGTTGTCCCGGGACAGGGCACAGATACGCAGTATTTT. This chain connects TRBV29-1 to TRBJ2-3; TRBD1 matches 8 bases. This CDR3 is built from 14 residues. V was clipped by 4 bases and J by 1 base; unmatched bases: 4. CDR1 and CDR2 (germline): SQVTM, ANQGSEA.

The sample holds one count of this clonotype. The chain recombines TRBV20-1 with TRBJ1-2, with 9 nucleotides matching TRBD1. The V segment lost 2 bases and the J segment 6 bases; nucleotides outside the gene matches: 19. Germline assignment: CDR1 DFQATT and CDR2 SNEGSKA (reference sequence). The CDR3 is made up of 18 amino acids. CDR3 residues: CSARRTPGQGQKGDGYTF. CDR3 sequence (DNA): TGCAGTGCTAGACGAACCCCGGGACAGGGACAAAAAGGGGATGGCTACACCTTC.

The chain carries TRBV4-2 and TRBJ2-3; 13 bases are a match to TRBD2. V was pared by 3 bases and J by 8 bases, with 8 bases of the junction left unmatched. This CDR3 has 16 amino acids. From germline, CDR1 is LGHNA and CDR2 YNFKEQ. In DNA, the CDR3 is TGTGCCAGCAGCCAGCAGACTAGCGGGGGGATAGGTACGCAGTATTTT. Translation gives CASSQQTSGGIGTQYF.

The chain couples TRBV7-2 to TRBJ2-7, with 8 bases that match TRBD2. The CDR3 length is 15 residues. After removal of 1 base from V and 2 bases from J, the junction contained 4 bases not matched to a gene. Germline assignment: CDR1 SGHTA and CDR2 FQGNSA. The CDR3: CASSLGGGGTYEQYF. For the CDR3, the DNA is TGTGCCAGCAGCTTAGGCGGCGGGGGGACCTACGAGCAGTACTTC.

V usage is TRBV5-1 and J usage is TRBJ2-3; either TRBD1 or TRBD2 may fit D (5 bases each). Germline values: CDR1 SGHRS, CDR2 YFSETQ. V lost 0 bases and J 9 bases, leaving 20 bases between the germline ends. The CDR3 has 16 amino acids. CDR3 nucleotide sequence: TGCGCCAGCAGCTTGGCGCAGGGACCGAAACAAGGGACGCAGTATTTT. It codes for CASSLAQGPKQGTQYF.

On this clonotype itself: Sequence at one end of the junction differs from germline and may be a read error. V is TRBV2 and J is TRBJ2-7; 7 positions match TRBD1. This CDR3 comprises 14 residues. CDR1 is SNHLY, CDR2 FYNNEI, per germline. The CDR3 protein is CTSSATGVSYEQYF. As DNA, the CDR3 is TGTACCAGCAGCGCAACAGGGGTCTCCTACGAGCAGTACTTC.

This clonotype was found a few times. This sequence joins TRBV6-2 or TRBV6-3 and TRBJ1-2; D remains ambiguous. Trimming took 6 bases from V and 8 from J, leaving 13 bases between them. The CDR3 runs 12 residues. Per germline, CDR1 MNHEY and CDR2 SVGEGT. CDR3: CASSPGSRGYTF. CDR3 coding DNA: TGTGCCAGCAGCCCTGGTTCAAGAGGCTACACCTTC.

The chain couples TRBV29-1 to TRBJ2-3, with D possibly matching TRBD1 (6 bases). The V gene's germline CDR1 is SQVTM and CDR2 ANQGSEA. This CDR3 spans 16 amino acids. V gave up 3 bases and J gave up 9 bases, with 25 bases separating them. The CDR3 region is CSVDEGVGTTVKTQYF. The CDR3 bases are TGCAGCGTTGACGAGGGGGTCGGGACAACCGTAAAAACGCAGTATTTT.

The V call is TRBV9, the J call TRBJ2-7; no firm D call. V lost 0 bases and J 3 bases, leaving 10 bases between the germline ends. The length of the CDR3 is 14 residues. Germline CDR1 reads SGDLS; CDR2 reads YYNGEE. The CDR3 nucleotides are TGTGCCAGCAGCGTAGGGAACACCGACTACGAGCAGTACTTC. It codes for CASSVGNTDYEQYF. The whole variable domain, remainder taken from reference TRBV9 and TRBJ2-7, is DSGVTQTPKHLITATGQRVTLRCSPRSGDLSVYWYQQSLDQGLQFLIQYYNGEERAKGNILERFSAQQFPDLHSELNLSSLELGDSALYFCASSVGNTDYEQYFGPGTRLTVT.

V and J are TRBV3-1 and TRBJ2-5, with unresolved D. This CDR3 region has 16 residues. V gave up 1 base and J gave up 1 base, with 13 bases separating them. Germline V gene data show CDR1 as LGHDT and CDR2 as YNNKEL (reference sequence). The CDR3 sequence is CASSQGAALGQETQYF. The CDR3 region has the DNA TGTGCCAGCAGCCAAGGGGCCGCTTTGGGCCAAGAGACCCAGTACTTC.